This entry describes one T cell receptor (beta chain). These data originate in a study of T-cell memory formation after mild COVID-19. TCRdb re-called the 5' RACE reads through MiXCR, storing one row per CDR3 protein. The sample lists about 400,000 distinct CDR3 sequences, about 15% occurring once. Trimming pared 0 bases from V and 3 bases from J, leaving 9 bases between. Germline lookup yields CDR1 KGHSH and CDR2 LQKENI. The CDR3 runs to 14 residues. This TCR came from a man between 18 and 35 years old who had mild COVID-19 (a few samples of this study predate the infection). Cell type and time point are not known. This chain joins TRBV18 and TRBJ2-7; the D is unclear. What was sequenced was PBMCs or a T cell subset sorted from them (not recorded which). Here the CDR3 DNA reads TGTGCCAGCTCACCACCGTACCAGAGCTACGAGCAGTACTTC. Residues: CASSPPYQSYEQYF. The variable domain in full, completed from reference TRBV18 and TRBJ2-7, reads NAGVMQNPRHLVRRRGQEARLRCSPMKGHSHVYWYRQLPEEGLKFMVYLQKENIIDESGMPKERFSAEFPKEGPSILRIQQVVRGDSAAYFCASSPPYQSYEQYFGPGTRLTVT.